The 25 T cell receptor beta chains reported below all come from one sample, sequenced in a study of identical twins. MiXCR was run by TCRdb on the 5' RACE reads, yielding one entry per CDR3 protein. The table includes hundreds of thousands of distinct CDR3 sequences, 15% to 20% detected once. These data were also reused for a study on T cells expressing NK-cell markers.

Sequenced: PBMCs. The receptors stem from a woman between 18 and 29 years old in good health.

In its sample, this clonotype was seen a few times. This chain links TRBV27 with TRBJ2-2; D not resolved. V lost 3 bases to trimming and J lost 0 bases, with 5 bases between them. Germline V gene sequence: CDR1 MNHEY, CDR2 SMNVEV (reference sequence). The CDR3 is made up of 14 amino acids. Written as DNA, the CDR3 is TGTGCCAGCAGTTTTGTCCCGAACACCGGGGAGCTGTTTTTT. This sequence encodes CASSFVPNTGELFF.

This clonotype was detected ten times or more. The chain has TRBV11-1 and TRBJ2-1; 9 bases align to TRBD2. Per germline, CDR1 SGHAT and CDR2 FQDESV (reference sequence). V lost 5 bases, J lost 7 bases, and 15 bases stayed unmatched. The CDR3 is made up of 17 amino acids. The CDR3: CASSGTVAGGPRNEQFF. The CDR3 coding sequence is TGTGCCAGCAGCGGAACGGTTGCGGGGGGGCCTCGGAATGAGCAGTTCTTC.

This clonotype appeared many times. This chain joins TRBV7-9 and TRBJ2-7; D possibly uses TRBD1 or TRBD2 (5 bases each). CDR1 and CDR2 from the germline V gene are SEHNR and FQNEAQ (reference sequence). The CDR3 is 13 residues long. V lost 1 base to trimming and J lost 3 bases, with 7 bases between them. The chain's CDR3 is CASSLGGVYEQYF. In DNA form, the CDR3 reads TGTGCCAGCAGCTTAGGAGGGGTCTACGAGCAGTACTTC.

The rearrangement joins TRBV6-1 to TRBJ1-4; tentative D call: TRBD1 (5 bases). The CDR3 loop spans 13 amino acids. Germline values: CDR1 MNHNS, CDR2 SASEGT. The germline V and J ends were trimmed by 5 bases and 7 bases, with 11 bases remaining between them. The CDR3 bases are TGTGCCAGCAGTCGACCCGGGGGTGAAAAACTGTTTTTT. Translation: CASSRPGGEKLFF.

The table lists this clonotype with a few counts. The J gene is TRBJ2-7, the V gene TRBV5-1; D may be TRBD1 (7 bases). V shed 8 bases and J shed 0 bases, with 12 bases lying between them. The CDR3 has 13 residues. Germline assignment: CDR1 SGHRS and CDR2 YFSETQ. CDR3 sequence: CAREGQTSYEQYF. The CDR3 DNA is TGCGCCAGGGAGGGACAGACCTCCTACGAGCAGTACTTC.

This clonotype was picked up a small number of times. The chain combines TRBV20-1 with TRBJ2-3; a possible D gene is TRBD2 (7 bases). Trimming stripped 6 bases from V and 2 bases from J, with 18 bases between. CDR1 and CDR2 (germline): DFQATT, SNEGSKA (reference sequence). CDR3 length equals 15 residues. The chain's CDR3 is CSAPRGGRNTDTQYF. The CDR3 region has the DNA TGCAGTGCCCCAAGGGGGGGGAGGAACACAGATACGCAGTATTTT.

The genes are TRBV6-6 and TRBJ1-6, with D possibly matching TRBD1 (6 bases). This CDR3 is 13 amino acids long. The germline V and J ends were trimmed by 9 bases and 6 bases, with 12 bases remaining between them. Germline loops: CDR1 MNHNY, CDR2 SVGAGI (reference sequence). The CDR3 sequence is CASEGDTNSPLHF. CDR3 nucleotides: TGTGCCAGTGAGGGGGACACTAATTCACCCCTCCACTTT.

In its sample, this clonotype was seen a few times. This chain uses TRBV29-1 with TRBJ2-7; 11 bases align to TRBD2. CDR1 is SQVTM and CDR2 is ANQGSEA in the germline V gene. The CDR3 spans 14 residues. J lost 1 base, V lost 4 bases, and 3 bases had no gene match. The CDR3 loop reads CSVAGLAASYEQYF. Written as DNA, the CDR3 is TGCAGCGTTGCGGGACTAGCGGCGTCCTACGAGCAGTACTTC.

This clonotype was seen more than once but under ten times. The rearrangement joins TRBV2 to TRBJ2-1; D unresolved. This CDR3 spans 14 amino acids. Germline V gene lookup returns CDR1 SNHLY and CDR2 FYNNEI. V was cut by 10 bases and J by 8 bases, with 21 bases left in between. CDR3 protein: CATQRTGNADEQFF. The CDR3 DNA sequence: TGTGCCACCCAACGGACGGGTAACGCGGATGAGCAGTTCTTC.

This clonotype occurred a few times. The rearrangement joins TRBV20-1 to TRBJ2-2, with 8 bases that match TRBD1. The CDR3 totals 14 residues. Germline CDR1 reads DFQATT; CDR2 reads SNEGSKA (reference sequence). The J segment lost 5 bases and the V segment lost 2 bases, leaving 4 bases of the junction unmatched. The CDR3: CSARRDRRTGELFF. The CDR3 DNA sequence: TGCAGTGCTAGAAGGGACAGGAGGACCGGGGAGCTGTTTTTT.

This clonotype has only a few counts. The chain is built from TRBV27 and TRBJ1-6; weak D call: TRBD1 (6 bases). The CDR3 has 16 residues. Between the trimmed V and J ends, which lost 2 bases and 13 bases, there was a span of 21 bases. Germline V gene sequence: CDR1 MNHEY, CDR2 SMNVEV (reference sequence). The CDR3 protein is CASSLNPGQEMGPLHF. The CDR3 DNA follows: TGTGCCAGCAGTTTAAACCCGGGACAAGAGATGGGGCCCCTCCACTTT.

This clonotype was picked up a small number of times. V gene TRBV12-3 or TRBV12-4 combines with J gene TRBJ2-2; D uncertain. CDR3 length: 13 residues. The ends were cut back, 7 bases at V and 7 bases at J, with 13 bases in the middle. Here the CDR3 DNA reads TGTGCCAGCACCCTTCATAAGGTCGGGGAGCTGTTTTTT. It translates to CASTLHKVGELFF.

This clonotype was counted between two and nine times. The chain couples TRBV12-3 or TRBV12-4 to TRBJ2-5, with unresolved D. The CDR3 covers 12 residues. The V end was cut by 8 bases, the J end by 5 bases, with 12 bases between. In DNA form, the CDR3 reads TGTGCCAGCCGAACTTGGCGGGAGACCCAGTACTTC. It translates to CASRTWRETQYF.

The chain employs TRBV6-1 and TRBJ2-7, with unresolved D. V was shortened by 1 base and J by 6 bases, with 10 bases between the two germline ends. The CDR3 sequence is 13 residues long. In germline, CDR1 is MNHNS, CDR2 SASEGT. The CDR3 loop is CASSEDYWVEQYF. Written as DNA, the CDR3 is TGTGCCAGCAGTGAAGATTACTGGGTCGAGCAGTACTTC.

This clonotype was observed a few times. This chain connects TRBV5-1 to TRBJ2-2; 8 positions agree with TRBD1. The CDR3 totals 15 residues. Germline lookup yields CDR1 SGHRS and CDR2 YFSETQ. J lost 5 bases, V lost 5 bases, and 8 bases had no gene match. Here the CDR3 DNA reads TGCGCCAGCAGGGAGGACAGGGTGAGAACCGGGGAGCTGTTTTTT. Its protein is CASREDRVRTGELFF.

There are a few counts of this clonotype. V gene TRBV9 combines with J gene TRBJ2-5; tentative D call: TRBD2 (7 bases). The V end lost 2 bases, the J end lost 5 bases, and 19 bases lay between the germline ends. CDR1 and CDR2 from the germline V gene are SGDLS and YYNGEE. The CDR3 spans 16 residues. The chain's CDR3 is CASSVEGRGAQETQYF. For the CDR3, the DNA is TGTGCCAGCAGCGTCGAAGGTCGGGGGGCCCAGGAGACCCAGTACTTC.

This chain links TRBV29-1 with TRBJ2-7; D gene uncertain. V gave up 6 bases and J gave up 6 bases, with 15 bases separating them. The CDR3 sequence is 12 residues long. Germline assignment: CDR1 SQVTM and CDR2 ANQGSEA. The CDR3 protein is CSVAFSGGEQYF. The CDR3 DNA is TGCAGCGTAGCTTTTTCGGGCGGCGAGCAGTACTTC.

V usage is TRBV5-1 and J usage is TRBJ2-7; possibly TRBD2 for D (5 bases). Deletions cut 6 bases from V and 9 bases from J, with 19 bases between. This CDR3 is 13 amino acids long. CDR1 SGHRS and CDR2 YFSETQ come from the germline V gene. The CDR3 protein is CASKDPGSFVQYF. In DNA, the CDR3 is TGCGCCAGCAAAGACCCGGGATCGTTCGTGCAGTACTTC.

This clonotype was seen just once. This chain connects TRBV6-5 to TRBJ1-6; D is ambiguous. Germline values: CDR1 MNHEY, CDR2 SVGAGI. The CDR3 is made up of 14 amino acids. Trimming removed 1 base at V and 12 bases at J, with 13 bases between. The CDR3 loop reads CASSYWQDKGPLHF. The DNA for the CDR3 is TGTGCCAGCAGTTACTGGCAGGATAAGGGACCCCTCCACTTT.

This clonotype was detected only a few times. This sequence joins TRBV6-5 and TRBJ2-7, with a weak D call TRBD1 (5 bases). Germline V lookup: CDR1 MNHEY, CDR2 SVGAGI. The V gene lost 7 bases and the J gene lost 5 bases, with 9 bases spanning the gap. The CDR3 spans 11 residues. The CDR3 here is CASTAGNEQYF. The CDR3 DNA reads as TGTGCCAGCACCGCAGGGAACGAGCAGTACTTC.

This clonotype was seen once. The rearrangement joins TRBV6-7 to TRBJ2-5; 8 nucleotides line up with TRBD1. TRBV6-7 is an ORF; its function is uncertain. The junction had 5 bases not matched to a gene; V was cut back by 2 bases and J by 3 bases. This CDR3 region has 15 residues. CDR3: CASSYGRGREETQYF. CDR3 coding DNA: TGTGCCAGCAGTTACGGCAGGGGGCGGGAAGAGACCCAGTACTTC.

This clonotype has more than one count but fewer than ten. The CDR3 nucleotides read TGCGCCAGCCCCGGGGGGGCTTCTGATAATTCACCCCTCCACTTT. This encodes CASPGGASDNSPLHF. The V gene is TRBV10-1, the J gene TRBJ1-6, with D possibly TRBD1 on 6 matching bases. Per germline, CDR1 WNHNN and CDR2 SYGVQD (reference sequence). This CDR3 is built from 15 residues. V was cut by 8 bases and J by 5 bases, with 16 bases left in between.

This clonotype was detected only a few times. J is TRBJ1-2 and V is TRBV12-3 or TRBV12-4; the D gene is possibly TRBD1 (5 bases). The CDR3 is made up of 14 amino acids. Deletions cut 3 bases from V and 3 bases from J, with 11 bases between. In DNA, the CDR3 is TGTGCCAGCAGTTTGGCAGGGTTCGACTATGGCTACACCTTC. Translation: CASSLAGFDYGYTF.

This clonotype was seen more than once but under ten times. The chain employs TRBV4-1 and TRBJ2-5; 7 nucleotides line up with TRBD2. Germline values: CDR1 MGHRA, CDR2 YSYEKL. After removal of 3 bases from V and 2 bases from J, the junction contained 6 bases not matched to a gene. This CDR3 region has 15 residues. For the CDR3, the DNA is TGCGCCAGCAGCCATCAGAGCGGGGCGCAAGAGACCCAGTACTTC. This sequence encodes CASSHQSGAQETQYF.

The chain carries TRBV4-3 and TRBJ2-7; D gene unclear. The CDR3 is made up of 13 amino acids. Germline values: CDR1 LGHNA, CDR2 YSLEER. V was shortened by 0 bases and J by 5 bases, with 8 bases between the two germline ends. CDR3 nucleotide sequence: TGCGCCAGCAGCCAAGATCGGGCACACGAGCAGTACTTC. Its protein product is CASSQDRAHEQYF.